This T cell receptor (beta chain) emerged from a study of tumor-infiltrating lymphocytes in primary liver carcinoma. The authors took blood RNA from unsorted whole blood and also extracted germline DNA. Starting material of 400 to 600 ng total RNA yielded TCR beta cDNA via a constant-region primer. Generation of the TCR beta libraries relied on three nested multiplex PCR rounds using slightly modified ARM-PCR. Investigators reported that the first two PCR rounds, at roughly 10 cycles each, used TRBV1-TRBV30 forward primers with a C-beta reverse primer. TCRdb independently ran MiXCR on the multiplex PCR reads; one entry per CDR3 protein. Of 320,000 or so distinct CDR3 sequences in the sample, over 55% were seen once. In regard to this clonotype: At one boundary the junction diverges from the germline segment, which might be a read error.

CDR1 MDHEN and CDR2 SYDVKM come from the germline V gene. This CDR3 contains 17 residues. The clonotype originates from a man in his forties with primary liver carcinoma and hepatitis B virus infection. Sequencing was done on a sample of peripheral blood. The chain links TRBV28 to TRBJ2-2; D not resolved. The CDR3, as DNA: TGTGACAGCAGTCCTCGCCGAACTGGAAGGGTGGCCGGGGAGCTGTTTTTT. This gives the protein CDSSPRRTGRVAGELFF. Together with reference TRBV28 and TRBJ2-2, the CDR3 gives the full variable domain: DVKVTQSSRYLVKRTGEKVFLECVQDMDHENMFWYRQDPGLGLRLIYFSYDVKMKEKGDIPEGYSVSREKKERFSLILESASTNQTSMYLCDSSPRRTGRVAGELFFGEGSRLTVL.